This TCR beta chain was documented in a study of cytomegalovirus exposure and HLA in healthy donors. Overall study context: Both the 120 validation repertoires and the approximately 620 first-cohort repertoires used the same platform, as reported by a later analysis.

Study-wide results and limits: The listing of 150 or so TCR beta chains classed them as cytomegalovirus-associated.

Of note for this clone: Its antigen remains unidentified.

V was pared by 4 bases and J by 1 base, with 7 bases between. CDR3 length: 13 residues. CDR1 SGHVS and CDR2 FQNEAQ come from the germline V gene. Profiled with immunoSEQ multiplex PCR; TCRdb holds only in-frame clones, not every one. The sample contains about 130,000 clones, 85% to 90% of which appear only once. Sequencing input: PBMCs. The J gene is TRBJ2-5, the V gene TRBV7-8; D unclear. The sequence came from a woman in her 30s in good health and CMV-seropositive. CDR3 nucleotide sequence: TGTGCCAGCAGCTCGCTATTCCAAGAGACCCAGTACTTC. This sequence encodes CASSSLFQETQYF.